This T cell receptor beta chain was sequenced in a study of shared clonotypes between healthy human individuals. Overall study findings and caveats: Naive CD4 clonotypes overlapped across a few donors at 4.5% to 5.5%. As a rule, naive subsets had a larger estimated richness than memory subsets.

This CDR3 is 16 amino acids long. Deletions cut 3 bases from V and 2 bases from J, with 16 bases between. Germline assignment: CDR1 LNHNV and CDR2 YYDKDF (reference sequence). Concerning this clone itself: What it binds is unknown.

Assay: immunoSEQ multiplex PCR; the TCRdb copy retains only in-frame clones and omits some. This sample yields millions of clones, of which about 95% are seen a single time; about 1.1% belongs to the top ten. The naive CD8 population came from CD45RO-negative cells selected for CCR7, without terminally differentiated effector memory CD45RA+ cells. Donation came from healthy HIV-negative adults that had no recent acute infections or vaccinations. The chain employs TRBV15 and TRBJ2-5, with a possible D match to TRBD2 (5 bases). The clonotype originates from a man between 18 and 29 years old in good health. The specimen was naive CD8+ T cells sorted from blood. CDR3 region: CATSSAPEVSQETQYF. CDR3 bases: TGTGCCACCAGCAGCGCACCGGAGGTCTCGCAAGAGACCCAGTACTTC.